A single T cell receptor beta chain is shown here with its context. Its antigen remains undetermined. The record has no base qualities; no much larger clone is one base away. The cohort comprised some 680 healthy bone marrow donors. At the time of sampling, every cohort member was nominally healthy, though immune exposures that went unrecorded were likely present. The donor tested CMV seronegative, placing the donor among the 350 to 400 seronegative members of the cohort. Each donor provided a peripheral blood sample, and peripheral blood mononuclear cells were used for TCR beta sequencing. The Qiagen DNeasy Blood Extraction Kit was used to extract genomic DNA from the blood cell samples. The library relied on the immunoSEQ multiplex PCR assay. For the multiplex PCR, a mixture combining 60 forward primers for TCR Vbeta segments and 13 reverse primers for TCR Jbeta segments was used. The CDR3 region of rearranged TCR beta genes was amplified from genomic DNA with a multiplex PCR assay. The Illumina HiSeq System was used to sequence the amplified TCR beta libraries as 87-base-pair reads. The original pipeline was this. In a later analysis, tens of millions of unique TCR beta chains were counted across the roughly 700 repertoires, and around 10 million of these chains were shared by at least two donors. Raw reads were error-corrected and collapsed into unique sequences with a nearest-neighbor algorithm that merged closely related sequences to remove PCR and sequencing errors. To assign V, D and J gene segments, CDR3 sequences were aligned to IMGT reference sequences. Each retained sequence needed at least a six-nucleotide match to both a V gene segment and a J gene segment. Rearrangements were classified as productive when the CDR3 lacked stop codons and remained in frame with V and J, and all other rearrangements were classified as non-productive. CDR3 was defined by IMGT convention, running from the second conserved V-encoded cysteine to the conserved J-encoded phenylalanine. In an earlier analysis of roughly 610 of the donors, sequences lacking an unambiguous match to a single V gene segment were excluded. In an earlier analysis of approximately 590 of the donors, V segments were called functional above 56.7% productive rearrangements and were called segregating when the between-donor standard deviation exceeded 5%. A statistical classification framework was developed to diagnose cytomegalovirus status using the catalog of TCR beta chain sequences. In a later analysis, V and J genes were assigned by comparing TCR nucleotide sequences against IMGT/GENE-DB human TR gene sequences. Using the TCRdist pipeline, a later analysis assigned CDR3 sequences along with most-parsimonious VDJ recombination scenarios. In a later analysis, each TCR beta chain was defined by its CDR3 amino acid sequence together with its V-gene family, and reads without a unique V-gene family were excluded. In a later analysis, a few hundred highly shared, low-generation-probability nucleotide sequences were removed to address suspected cross-contamination and a sequencing artifact. For each public chain, a later analysis derived a clonal expansion index from normalized ranks of inferred template counts within each repertoire. In a later analysis, generation probabilities were computed with a VDJ recombination model fitted to out-of-frame rearrangements, and the resulting probabilities were checked against IGoR. In a later analysis, TCR-TCR, TCR-HLA and TCR-CMV co-occurrence was scored with hypergeometric tests, and a repertoire-size bias correction was applied to TCR pairs. In a later analysis, false discovery rates were estimated by permuting HLA or CMV assignments 20 times. A later analysis grouped co-occurring TCRs with DBSCAN, adding TCRdist sequence similarity when clustering within HLA-allele-positive subsets. Repertoires with fewer than 30,000 or more than 120,000 public chains, plus five repertoires with anomalous nucleotide sharing, were excluded from co-occurrence clustering. Sourced from immuneACCESS, this table was stored by TCRdb with only in-frame sequences that have V and J called. A share of the clones is absent; for the studies checked, an unresolved V gene accounts for under half, and the remainder has no known explanation. V and J calls and clone size are as listed in that table; D and trimming were resolved from the DNA. The sample records about 91,000 clones, 80% to 90% of which are singletons. Together, the top ten hold roughly 2.3% of the sample.

Measured from the cysteine to the phenylalanine, the CDR3 is 15 residues long. Only the CDR3 DNA stays, 45 bases, in frame from base 1. Relative to germline, V is 3 bases shorter and J is 1 base shorter, with 9 bases between their ends. Sequences SGHTA (CDR1) and FQGNSA (CDR2) are obtained from the germline V gene. The data belong to a study of cytomegalovirus exposure and HLA in healthy donors (dated by TCRdb to 2016 to 2017). Study-wide context: In an earlier analysis of roughly 500 of the donors, about 270 Gb of sequence data and 100 million or so unique TCR beta sequences from 180 million or so T cells were reported. The aim of the study was to test whether cataloging public T cell receptors could identify signatures of past pathogen exposure. A later genetic analysis took genome-wide SNP genotypes for about 55% of the 666 donors and used that subset as a discovery cohort. On average, 235,054 unique TCR beta nucleotide sequences were sequenced per donor among some 430 genotyped donors of the cohort, with about 17% of those sequences being non-productive. The study used immunosequencing to profile the T cell repertoires of approximately 650 subjects and linked those repertoires to cytomegalovirus serostatus. To study patterns of TCR occurrence, a later analysis re-analyzed previously published TCR beta repertoires from 666 donors and added high-resolution HLA genotyping. Both class I and class II loci were covered by HLA typing, at four-digit resolution. The study combined high-throughput TCR immunosequencing, statistical association of individual TCRs with disease status, and machine learning to predict cytomegalovirus infection status. A separate validation cohort of about 110 different subjects was used in addition to the 666-subject first cohort. Because of strong linkage in the cohort, five DR-DQ haplotypes were treated as single units for association and clustering. Typing coverage differed by locus: A, B, C, DRB1 and DQB1 were typed in about 629-640 donors, DQA1 in 500 to 550, DPA1 in 600 to 610, and DPB1 in just under 490. All discovery cohort repertoires had been generated using a single sequencing platform. Alongside the repertoire data, information on donor age, sex, ethnicity and CMV serostatus was compiled. Of the roughly 400 genotyped donors, 81% fell in the genetic ancestry cluster associated with self-reported Caucasian donors. Rather than using new phenotypic data, the later analysis identified candidate immune exposures from TCR beta sequences and from how often those sequences occurred across donors. To decide whether each TCR beta V gene segment behaved as functional or pseudogenic, an earlier analysis of some 600 of the donors relied on high-throughput TCR beta sequencing. Roughly 300 gigabases of sequencing data and approximately 80 million unique TCR sequences were included in an early release covering over 600 HLA-typed donors. Summary of the overall study and its limitations: In a later genetic analysis, fewer N-insertions in productive TCRs were reported among donors in an Asian-associated ancestry cluster than the roughly 700-donor mean. The study gave a list of under 200 TCR beta chains associated with cytomegalovirus. Most TCR sequences were observed very rarely across donors, whereas some public TCRs were present in many individuals. An earlier analysis of 587 of the donors showed that most TCR beta V segments appeared in productive rearrangements either about 87% or about 30% of the time, which broadly matched IMGT annotations. Because some donors lacked HLA typing at each locus, the association tests relied only on the typed subset. In a later analysis, the rate of TCR association differed among HLA loci, with DRB1 alleles having the most associated TCRs and HLA-C alleles having the fewest. This cohort had only TCR beta chains sequenced, and the lack of alpha or paired-chain data limited which features could be detected. V-gene and J-gene trimming of TCR beta chains was associated with a missense DCLRE1C variant in a later genetic analysis, and the association was replicated in an independent cohort. A later analysis found that most CMV-associated TCR beta chains appeared HLA-restricted, with HLA associations seemingly driven largely by CMV exposure. A further reported finding was that TCR beta sequences accurately predicted the HLA-A and HLA-B alleles for most subjects in the first cohort. Correlated functional status among segregating V segments might reflect linkage disequilibrium, but an unknown experimental factor could not be ruled out. In vitro tests confirmed that a few of the cytomegalovirus-associated TCR beta chains recognize cytomegalovirus antigens. Specific HLA alleles were associated with roughly 17,000 TCR beta sequences at a false discovery rate of 0.05 in a later analysis. Because counts were too low, 15 to 20 rarely observed V segments, including chromosome 9 orphons, were left out of the earlier analysis of 587 of the donors. According to a later analysis, parvovirus B19, influenza, CMV and Epstein-Barr virus appeared linked to several top co-occurrence clusters. When HLA alleles, especially DR and DQ, strongly co-occurred, attributing TCR associations to individual alleles was difficult. A group of highly shared sequence variants was considered likely to be a technical artifact of the sequencing pipeline. Some IMGT-functional V segments, including TRBV6-2 and TRBV6-3, could not be distinguished by the 87-base-pair reads and were therefore excluded. Compared with equally common non-associated chains, HLA-associated TCR beta chains in a later analysis were more clonally expanded and had lower generation probabilities. In both the original and validation cohorts, the classifier was reported to diagnose cytomegalovirus status with high specificity and sensitivity. The authors suggested that the approach could potentially be generalized to other disease states and immunological phenotypes. Roughly uniform sequencing depth across donors was assumed in presence/absence analyses, although this assumption may not hold. For the cohort, immune exposure information was limited to CMV serostatus.

The sample taken for sequencing was PBMCs. This sequence originates from a man younger than 35 in good health and CMV-seronegative. The receptor chain draws on TRBV7-2 and TRBJ2-2, with the D gene not clear enough to name. The DNA sequence is given as TGTGCCAGCAGCTTTGGGCAGTGGAACACCGGGGAGCTGTTTTTT. It codes for CASSFGQWNTGELFF.